This is a list of T cell receptor beta chains from one sample in a study of blood T cell repertoires in COVID-19. This table comes from immunoSEQ multiplex PCR, and its TCRdb copy is limited to in-frame clones, with some not included. The data hold approximately 220,000 clones, with roughly 90% observed a single time. Specimen: PBMCs or T cells enriched from blood (not recorded which). The source is a woman aged 25 to 39 who had been exposed to COVID-19. Both conserved end residues are trimmed from each CDR3.

TRBV11-3	TRBJ2-1	ASSLDMGFQNNEQF
TRBV7-8	TRBJ1-5	ASSLDVPGNQPQH
TRBV4-2	TRBJ2-7	ASSQEPGYRYEQY
TRBV7-9	TRBJ2-1	ASSLGDRGNNEQF
TRBV19	TRBJ1-5	ASSIYIGTDSNQPQH
TRBV5-4	TRBJ2-2	ASSLAANTGELF
TRBV7-9	TRBJ2-3	ASSLVGTDTQY
TRBV20-1	TRBJ1-5	SASEGVDQPQH
TRBV5-8	TRBJ2-7	ASSLAGVTYEQY
TRBV27	TRBJ1-5	ASSLSPGGRGNQPQH
TRBV3-1/TRBV3-2	TRBJ2-7	ASSQQGVTYEQY
TRBV30	TRBJ1-2	AWSPPGGPNYGYT
TRBV20-1	TRBJ2-7	SARYAGEQY
TRBV6-5	TRBJ1-2	ASRIPPGGGYT
TRBV7-6	TRBJ1-4	ASSLGQGGVREKLF
TRBV9	TRBJ1-3	ASSIDRLHSGNTIY
TRBV9	TRBJ1-4	ASSATDRSYEKLF
TRBV2	TRBJ2-3	ASREDLGSTDTQY
TRBV5-1	TRBJ2-3	ASSVDRPSTDTQY
TRBV5-1	TRBJ2-2	ASSRGQGSPGELF
TRBV6-5	TRBJ1-1	ASNTGATEAF
TRBV3-1/TRBV3-2	TRBJ1-1	ATTTGLGTEAF
TRBV13	TRBJ2-4	ASSLNSRAWPGGKNIQY
TRBV6-5	TRBJ1-5	AGGMDSPQPQH
TRBV27	TRBJ1-2	ASSSVQGAEGYT
TRBV6-5	TRBJ1-2	ASAMVQGVSYGYT
TRBV10-3	TRBJ1-2	AISEQGNYGYT
TRBV2	TRBJ1-2	ARPPAGQGVYGYT
TRBV7-5	TRBJ1-4	ARSSNLDRGVGEKLF
TRBV29-1	TRBJ1-2	SVDLFNGYT
TRBV5-1	TRBJ1-5	ASSPGQGGQPQH
TRBV11-2	TRBJ1-1	ASSFSTGNTEAF
TRBV25-1	TRBJ2-7	ASSRTGTYEQY
TRBV11-2	TRBJ2-2	ASSLMAGATGELF
TRBV2	TRBJ1-1	ASSEAARGRNTEAF
TRBV21-1	TRBJ2-7	ASSKLDRSHEQY
TRBV9	TRBJ1-1	ASSPQTGTVNTEAF
TRBV2	TRBJ2-1	ASSGEGLTYNEQF
TRBV27	TRBJ1-1	ASSFLRAAGSTEAF
TRBV10-3	TRBJ1-1	AIRGTGAAGEAF
TRBV2	TRBJ2-5	ASSRTGMSQETQY
TRBV27	TRBJ1-1	ASRSNRGLGTEAF
TRBV18	TRBJ1-1	ASSPTALNTEAF
TRBV4-2	TRBJ2-5	ASSPETGRETQY
TRBV9	TRBJ1-6	ASSTGQGYNSPLH
TRBV27	TRBJ1-1	ASTPRTGRSITEAF
TRBV5-6	TRBJ2-1	ASSLSGQGDYNEQF
TRBV9	TRBJ1-6	ASSVAFNSPLH
TRBV2	TRBJ2-2	ASSGERGGTAGELF
TRBV29-1	TRBJ1-2	SVEEQNYGYT
TRBV27	TRBJ2-1	ASSPGTSGNNEQF
TRBV27	TRBJ1-5	ASSYAHGGNQPQH
TRBV7-2	TRBJ1-5	ASSLGVGAQEQPQH